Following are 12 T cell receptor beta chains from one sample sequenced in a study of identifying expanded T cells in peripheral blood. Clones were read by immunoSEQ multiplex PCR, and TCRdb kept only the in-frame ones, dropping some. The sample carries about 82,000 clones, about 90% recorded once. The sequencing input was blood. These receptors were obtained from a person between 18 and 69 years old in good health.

This CDR3 is CASSSPGGEQYF. The CDR3 DNA reads TGTGCCAGCAGTTCCCCGGGGGGCGAGCAGTACTTC. V is TRBV27 and J is TRBJ2-7; 7 nucleotides line up with TRBD2. CDR3 length: 12 residues. Germline CDR1 reads MNHEY; CDR2 reads SMNVEV (reference sequence). Trimming took 4 bases from V and 6 from J; bases not matched to a gene: 3.

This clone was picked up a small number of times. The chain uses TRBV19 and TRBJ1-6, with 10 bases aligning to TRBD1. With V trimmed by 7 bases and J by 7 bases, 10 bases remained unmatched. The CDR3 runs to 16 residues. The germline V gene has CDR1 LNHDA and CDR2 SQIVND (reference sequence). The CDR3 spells CASTRGGTGVNSPLHF. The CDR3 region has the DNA TGTGCCAGTACTCGGGGTGGGACAGGGGTCAATTCACCCCTCCACTTT.

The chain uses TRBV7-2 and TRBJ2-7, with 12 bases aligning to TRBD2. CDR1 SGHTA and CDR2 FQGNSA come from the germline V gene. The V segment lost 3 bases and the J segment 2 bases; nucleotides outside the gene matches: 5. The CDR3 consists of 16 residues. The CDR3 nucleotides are TGTGCCAGCAGCTTTAGACTAGCGGGGGTCACCTACGAGCAGTACTTC. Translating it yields CASSFRLAGVTYEQYF.

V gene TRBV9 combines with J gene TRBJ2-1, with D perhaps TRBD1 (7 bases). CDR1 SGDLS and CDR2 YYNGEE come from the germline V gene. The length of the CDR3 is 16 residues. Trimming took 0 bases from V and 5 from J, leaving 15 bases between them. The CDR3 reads CASSVGRGLVDNEQFF. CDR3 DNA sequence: TGTGCCAGCAGCGTAGGGAGGGGGCTAGTGGACAATGAGCAGTTCTTC.

In DNA form, the CDR3 reads TGTGCCAGCAGCCTTGCTCGGACAGCTAATAATTCACCCCTCCACTTT. Translating gives CASSLARTANNSPLHF. The chain is built from TRBV11-2 and TRBJ1-6; perhaps TRBD1 as D (6 bases). With 5 bases removed from V and 5 bases from J, the gap between germline ends came to 16 bases. The CDR3 is 16 residues long. Germline CDR1 and CDR2: SGHAT and FQNNGV.

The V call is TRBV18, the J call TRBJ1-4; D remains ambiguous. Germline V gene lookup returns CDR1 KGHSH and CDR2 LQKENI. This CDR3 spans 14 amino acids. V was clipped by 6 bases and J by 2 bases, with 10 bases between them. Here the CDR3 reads CASSPEVTNEKLFF. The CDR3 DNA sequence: TGTGCCAGCTCCCCGGAGGTTACTAATGAAAAACTGTTTTTT.

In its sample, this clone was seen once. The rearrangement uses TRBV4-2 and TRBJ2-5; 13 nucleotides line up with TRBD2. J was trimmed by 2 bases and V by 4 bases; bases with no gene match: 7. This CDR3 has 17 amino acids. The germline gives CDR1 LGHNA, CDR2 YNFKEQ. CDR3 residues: CASSRQGTSGVQETQYF. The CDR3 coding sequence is TGTGCCAGCAGCCGCCAGGGGACTAGCGGGGTACAAGAGACCCAGTACTTC.

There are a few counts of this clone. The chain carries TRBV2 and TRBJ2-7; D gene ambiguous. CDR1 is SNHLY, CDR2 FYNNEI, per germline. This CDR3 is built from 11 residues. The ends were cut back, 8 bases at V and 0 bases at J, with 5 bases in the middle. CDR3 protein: CASGSSYEQYF. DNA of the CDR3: TGTGCCAGCGGCAGCTCCTACGAGCAGTACTTC.

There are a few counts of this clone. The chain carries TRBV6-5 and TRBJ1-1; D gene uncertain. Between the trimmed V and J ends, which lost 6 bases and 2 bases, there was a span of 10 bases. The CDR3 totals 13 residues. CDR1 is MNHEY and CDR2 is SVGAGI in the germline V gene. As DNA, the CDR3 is TGTGCCAGCAGGTTCAGCAGAAACACTGAAGCTTTCTTT. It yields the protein CASRFSRNTEAFF.

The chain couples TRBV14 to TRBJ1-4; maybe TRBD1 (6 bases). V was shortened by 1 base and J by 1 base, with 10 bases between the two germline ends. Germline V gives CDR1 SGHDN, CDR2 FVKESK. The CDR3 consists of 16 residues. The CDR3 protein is CASSQVQDRTNEKLFF. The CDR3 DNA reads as TGTGCCAGCAGCCAAGTCCAGGACAGAACTAATGAAAAACTGTTTTTT.

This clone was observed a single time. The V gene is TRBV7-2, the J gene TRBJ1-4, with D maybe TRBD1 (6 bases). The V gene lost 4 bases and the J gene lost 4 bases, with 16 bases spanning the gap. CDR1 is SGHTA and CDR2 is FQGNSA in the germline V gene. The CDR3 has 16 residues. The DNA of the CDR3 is TGTGCCAGCAGCTCAAAAAAACAGGGTCTTAATGAAAAACTGTTTTTT. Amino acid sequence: CASSSKKQGLNEKLFF. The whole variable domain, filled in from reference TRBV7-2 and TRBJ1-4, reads GAGVSQSPSNKVTEKGKDVELRCDPISGHTALYWYRQSLGQGLEFLIYFQGNSAPDKSGLPSDRFSAERTGGSVSTLTIQRTQQEDSAVYLCASSSKKQGLNEKLFFGSGTQLSVL.

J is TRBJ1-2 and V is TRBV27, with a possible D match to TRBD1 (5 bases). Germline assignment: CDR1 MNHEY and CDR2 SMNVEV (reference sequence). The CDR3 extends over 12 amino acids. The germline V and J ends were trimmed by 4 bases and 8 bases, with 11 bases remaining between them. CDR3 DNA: TGTGCCAGCAGTTCTGGGGGTTACGGCTACACCTTC. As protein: CASSSGGYGYTF.